Below, 19 T cell receptor beta chains from the same sample are listed, as sequenced in a study of identical twins. A single record per CDR3 protein comes from TCRdb applying MiXCR to the 5' RACE reads. The table shows about 530,000 distinct CDR3 sequences, with around 22% occurring only once. This sample was also put to use in a study of yellow fever vaccine responses in identical twins.

The sample was CD4+ T cells sorted from blood. These receptors all stem from a woman aged 18-29 years in good health.

This clonotype was detected a few times. The rearrangement uses TRBV12-3 or TRBV12-4 and TRBJ1-4; a weak D match, TRBD1 (5 bases). The V gene lost 6 bases and the J gene lost 0 bases, with 8 bases spanning the gap. CDR3 length equals 14 residues. The CDR3 DNA follows: TGTGCCAGCAGATCGACAGCAACTAATGAAAAACTGTTTTTT. Protein: CASRSTATNEKLFF.

The chain employs TRBV3-1 and TRBJ1-5, with no clear D. V was shortened by 0 bases and J by 7 bases, with 10 bases between the two germline ends. The CDR3 consists of 14 residues. Germline CDR1 reads LGHDT; CDR2 reads YNNKEL (reference sequence). CDR3 bases: TGTGCCAGCAGCCAAGACTCGAACCGGCAGCCCCAGCATTTT. Amino acid sequence: CASSQDSNRQPQHF.

At least ten counts were recorded for this clonotype. The chain recombines TRBV3-1 with TRBJ2-4, with 7 nucleotides matching TRBD1. Trimming at V came to 2 bases and at J to 5 bases, leaving 6 bases not matched to a gene. Germline V lookup: CDR1 LGHDT, CDR2 YNNKEL (reference sequence). The CDR3 totals 15 residues. The CDR3 protein is CASSQNRDSQNIQYF. CDR3 nucleotides: TGTGCCAGCAGCCAAAACCGGGACAGTCAAAACATTCAGTACTTC.

The chain recombines TRBV9 with TRBJ2-5; TRBD2 matches 7 bases. With 0 bases clipped from V and 5 bases from J, the junction kept 13 bases outside the gene matches. Per the germline V gene, CDR1 is SGDLS and CDR2 is YYNGEE. CDR3 length equals 17 residues. DNA for the CDR3: TGTGCCAGCAGCGTAGGTTCGGGTGGCGGGAGTCGTGAGACCCAGTACTTC. It translates to CASSVGSGGGSRETQYF.

This clonotype was seen at least ten times. The rearrangement uses TRBV29-1 and TRBJ1-1; 9 bases agree with TRBD1. Germline V gene data show CDR1 as SQVTM and CDR2 as ANQGSEA. V dropped 8 bases and J dropped 0; count of bases not matched to a gene: 4. The CDR3 spans 13 residues. As DNA, the CDR3 is TGCAGCTCCGGGACAGGGATGAACACTGAAGCTTTCTTT. Protein: CSSGTGMNTEAFF. Based on the CDR3 plus reference TRBV29-1 and TRBJ1-1, the full variable domain is SAVISQKPSRDICQRGTSLTIQCQVDSQVTMMFWYRQQPGQSLTLIATANQGSEATYESGFVIDKFPISRPNLTFSTLTVSNMSPEDSSIYLCSSGTGMNTEAFFGQGTRLTVV.

The chain links TRBV5-1 to TRBJ2-2, with 9 positions matching TRBD2. This CDR3 is 16 amino acids long. Germline V gene data show CDR1 as SGHRS and CDR2 as YFSETQ. The V segment lost 4 bases and the J segment 4 bases; nucleotides outside the gene matches: 8. In DNA form, the CDR3 reads TGCGCCAGCAGCACCCTAGCGGGGCAAGCCACCGGGGAGCTGTTTTTT. Its protein product is CASSTLAGQATGELFF. Full variable domain (missing parts from reference TRBV5-1 and TRBJ2-2): KAGVTQTPRYLIKTRGQQVTLSCSPISGHRSVSWYQQTPGQGLQFLFEYFSETQRNKGNFPGRFSGRQFSNSRSEMNVSTLELGDSALYLCASSTLAGQATGELFFGEGSRLTVL.

In this sample, this clonotype turned up a few times. The chain has TRBV15 and TRBJ2-5; weak D call: TRBD2 (6 bases). Germline V gene lookup returns CDR1 LNHNV and CDR2 YYDKDF (reference sequence). Trimming took 0 bases from V and 6 from J, leaving 11 bases between them. This CDR3 is 14 amino acids long. The CDR3: CATSRDPGEKTQYF. Here the CDR3 DNA reads TGTGCCACCAGCAGAGATCCGGGGGAAAAGACCCAGTACTTC.

In this sample, this clonotype turned up a few times. V gene TRBV6-2 or TRBV6-3 combines with J gene TRBJ2-5; D is ambiguous. This CDR3 is 14 amino acids long. Germline CDR1 reads MNHEY; CDR2 reads SVGEGT. The V gene lost 6 bases and the J gene lost 3 bases, with 14 bases spanning the gap. The CDR3 sequence: CASSHGTLKETQYF. The CDR3 DNA reads as TGTGCCAGCAGCCACGGTACCTTAAAAGAGACCCAGTACTTC.

V and J are TRBV7-2 and TRBJ2-3; no definite D call. From germline, CDR1 is SGHTA and CDR2 FQGNSA. V was pared by 6 bases and J by 4 bases, with 8 bases between. CDR3 length equals 12 residues. The CDR3, as DNA: TGTGCCAGCAGTCGCGTTTCAGATACGCAGTATTTT. It codes for CASSRVSDTQYF.

This clonotype showed up many times. The V gene is TRBV12-3 or TRBV12-4, the J gene TRBJ2-7; D possibly corresponds to TRBD1 (5 bases). The V end lost 6 bases, the J end lost 7 bases, and 22 bases lay between the germline ends. The CDR3 length is 15 residues. The CDR3 DNA is TGTGCCAGCAGCCCCCGCTATACAGGAGCCGGTGAGCAGTACTTC. Protein: CASSPRYTGAGEQYF.

The chain uses TRBV20-1 and TRBJ2-5, with D perhaps being TRBD1 or TRBD2 (6 bases each). The CDR3 sequence is 15 residues long. V shed 4 bases and J shed 2 bases, with 17 bases lying between them. Germline V CDR1 and CDR2: DFQATT, SNEGSKA (reference sequence). Here the CDR3 reads CSAMGANLAQETQYF. CDR3 nucleotide sequence: TGCAGTGCTATGGGGGCTAATCTAGCGCAAGAGACCCAGTACTTC.

The chain employs TRBV7-3 and TRBJ2-5; 7 bases agree with TRBD1. The CDR3 totals 16 residues. The V and J ends lost 2 bases and 1 base, in that order; junction bases with no gene match: 7. Germline CDR1 reads SGHTA; CDR2 reads FQGTGA. As DNA, the CDR3 is TGTGCCAGCAGCTTAGGTACCGGGACAGCCCAAGAGACCCAGTACTTC. It codes for CASSLGTGTAQETQYF. The whole variable domain, remainder taken from reference TRBV7-3 and TRBJ2-5, is GAGVSQTPSNKVTEKGKYVELRCDPISGHTALYWYRQSLGQGPEFLIYFQGTGAADDSGLPNDRFFAVRPEGSVSTLKIQRTERGDSAVYLCASSLGTGTAQETQYFGPGTRLLVL.

This clonotype has more than one count but fewer than ten. The V call is TRBV21-1, the J call TRBJ2-7. TRBV21-1 is annotated as a pseudogene. CDR3 size: 13 residues. The chain's CDR3 is CASSKVWTYEQYF. CDR3 nucleotide sequence: TGTGCCAGCAGCAAAGTTTGGACGTACGAGCAGTACTTC.

The chain carries TRBV10-3 and TRBJ2-7; maybe TRBD2 (8 bases). Trimming took off 5 bases at V and 0 bases at J, with 14 bases between the two ends. The CDR3 is 15 residues long. Per the germline V gene, CDR1 is ENHRY and CDR2 is SYGVKD. The CDR3 region is CAISPRGTSSYEQYF. The DNA for the CDR3 is TGTGCCATCAGTCCCAGGGGGACTAGCTCCTACGAGCAGTACTTC.

This clonotype was detected a few times. This chain links TRBV12-3 or TRBV12-4 with TRBJ1-1; D remains ambiguous. Trimming removed 6 bases from V and 4 bases from J, with 15 bases in between. The CDR3 has 14 amino acids. The CDR3 is CASRVGVSGTEAFF. In nucleotides, the CDR3 is TGTGCCAGCAGGGTTGGGGTATCGGGCACTGAAGCTTTCTTT.

This clonotype came up a few times. This chain uses TRBV5-1 with TRBJ2-1, with TRBD1 identical over 10 bases. The CDR3 runs 14 residues. The germline CDR1 and CDR2 sequences are SGHRS and YFSETQ. Losses at the gene ends were 2 bases for V and 7 bases for J; bases not matched to a gene: 3. CDR3 nucleotides: TGCGCCAGCAGCTTCCGGGACAGGGGAAATGAGCAGTTCTTC. Amino acid sequence: CASSFRDRGNEQFF.

The CDR3 reads CASSLTIHPSPLHF. The CDR3 DNA is TGTGCCAGCAGTTTAACTATACACCCTTCACCCCTCCACTTT. V gene TRBV12-3 or TRBV12-4 combines with J gene TRBJ1-6; D unresolved. Trimming took off 2 bases at V and 9 bases at J, with 11 bases between the two ends. The CDR3 loop spans 14 amino acids.

The V gene is TRBV5-1, the J gene TRBJ2-2, with a tentative D call TRBD2 (6 bases). V was trimmed by 5 bases and J by 7 bases, leaving 18 bases between them. CDR3 length: 15 amino acids. Germline loops: CDR1 SGHRS, CDR2 YFSETQ. As DNA, the CDR3 is TGCGCCAGCAGGACACCGGGACTGCCAGGCGGGGAGCTGTTTTTT. Amino acids: CASRTPGLPGGELFF.

The chain combines TRBV2 with TRBJ2-5; D is unclear. V was trimmed by 6 bases and J by 5 bases, leaving 19 bases between them. Germline loops: CDR1 SNHLY, CDR2 FYNNEI. The CDR3 consists of 15 residues. The DNA for the CDR3 is TGTGCCAGCAGCGAACAAGCAGGAATAGGGGAGACCCAGTACTTC. Its translation is CASSEQAGIGETQYF.